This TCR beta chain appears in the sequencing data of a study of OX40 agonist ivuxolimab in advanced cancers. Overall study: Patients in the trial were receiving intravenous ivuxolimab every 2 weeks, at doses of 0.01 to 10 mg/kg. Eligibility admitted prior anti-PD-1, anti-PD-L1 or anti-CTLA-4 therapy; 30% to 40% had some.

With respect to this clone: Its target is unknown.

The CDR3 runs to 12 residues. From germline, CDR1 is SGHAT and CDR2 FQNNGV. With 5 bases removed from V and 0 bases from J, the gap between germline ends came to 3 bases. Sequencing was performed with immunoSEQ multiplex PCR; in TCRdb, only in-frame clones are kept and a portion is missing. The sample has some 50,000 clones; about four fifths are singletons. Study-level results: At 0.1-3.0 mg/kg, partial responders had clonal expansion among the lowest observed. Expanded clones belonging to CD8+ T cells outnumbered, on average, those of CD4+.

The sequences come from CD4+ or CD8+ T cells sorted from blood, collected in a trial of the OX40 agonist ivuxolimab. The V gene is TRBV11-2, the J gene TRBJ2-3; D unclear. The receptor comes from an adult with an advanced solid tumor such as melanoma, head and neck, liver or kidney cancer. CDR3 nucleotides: TGTGCCAGCAGCGTTAGCACAGATACGCAGTATTTT. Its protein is CASSVSTDTQYF.